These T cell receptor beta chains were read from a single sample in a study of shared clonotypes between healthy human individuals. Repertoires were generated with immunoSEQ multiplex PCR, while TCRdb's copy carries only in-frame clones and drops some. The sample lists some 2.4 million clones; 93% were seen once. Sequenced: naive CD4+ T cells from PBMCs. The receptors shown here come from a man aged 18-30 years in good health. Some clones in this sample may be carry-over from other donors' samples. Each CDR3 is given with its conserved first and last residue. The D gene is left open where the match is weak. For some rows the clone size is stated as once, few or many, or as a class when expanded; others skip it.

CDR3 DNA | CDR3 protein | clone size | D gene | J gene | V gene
TGTGCCAGCAGCGCCCAATCCTACGAGCAGTACTTC | CASSAQSYEQYF | . | . | TRBJ2-7 | TRBV11-2
TGCGCCAGCAGCGGGGGGACACCTAACACTGAAGCTTTCTTT | CASSGGTPNTEAFF | . | . | TRBJ1-1 | TRBV5-1
TGTGCCAGCAGCCACACACAGGGTCTCGGCTATGGCTACACCTTC | CASSHTQGLGYGYTF | . | . | TRBJ1-2 | TRBV5-4
TGTGCCAGTAGTATCAGCGGGAGGTACAATGAGCAGTTCTTC | CASSISGRYNEQFF | once | TRBD2 | TRBJ2-1 | TRBV19
TGTGCCAGCAGCTCGTCGGGGGGCTACGAGCAGTACTTC | CASSSSGGYEQYF | . | TRBD2 | TRBJ2-7 | TRBV7-9
TGTGCCAGCATTAGAACAGCTATGTGGGAGCAGCCCCAGCATTTT | CASIRTAMWEQPQHF | once | . | TRBJ1-5 | TRBV28
TGTGCCAGTAGTGCGGAGGCTTGGGTAGTGGGCGGGGAGCTGTTTTTT | CASSAEAWVVGGELFF | . | . | TRBJ2-2 | TRBV19
TGTGCCAGCAGTTTATCGTCGGCACCCTCGTTTCGATACACCTTC | CASSLSSAPSFRYTF | . | . | TRBJ1-2 | TRBV27
TGTGCCAGCAGCCCCAGAGGTTCGGAATACAATGAGCAGTTCTTC | CASSPRGSEYNEQFF | . | . | TRBJ2-1 | TRBV7-9
TGCGCCAGCAGTGAGTGGGACGGGAGAAGTCACGTAGCCAAAAACATTCAGTACTTC | CASSEWDGRSHVAKNIQYF | . | . | TRBJ2-4 | TRBV10-2
TGCGCCAGCAGCTTGGGAGTGTCAGGCTCTCTCACCGGGGAGCTGTTTTTT | CASSLGVSGSLTGELFF | . | . | TRBJ2-2 | TRBV5-1
TGTGCCAGCAGCTTATTGCGCGAAGCGGACAATGAGCAGTTCTTC | CASSLLREADNEQFF | . | . | TRBJ2-1 | TRBV7-2